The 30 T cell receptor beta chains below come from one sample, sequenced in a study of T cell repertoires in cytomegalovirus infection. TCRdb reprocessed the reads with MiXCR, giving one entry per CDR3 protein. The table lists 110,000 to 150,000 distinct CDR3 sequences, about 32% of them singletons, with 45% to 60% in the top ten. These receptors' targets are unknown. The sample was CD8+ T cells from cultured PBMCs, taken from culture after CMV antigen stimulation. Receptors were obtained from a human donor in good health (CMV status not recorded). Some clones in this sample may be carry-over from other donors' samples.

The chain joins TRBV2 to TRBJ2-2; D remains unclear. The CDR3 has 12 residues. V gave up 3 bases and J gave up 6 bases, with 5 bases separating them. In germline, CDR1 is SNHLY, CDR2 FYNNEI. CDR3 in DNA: TGTGCCAGCAGTGAGGGGTCCGGGGAGCTGTTTTTT. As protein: CASSEGSGELFF.

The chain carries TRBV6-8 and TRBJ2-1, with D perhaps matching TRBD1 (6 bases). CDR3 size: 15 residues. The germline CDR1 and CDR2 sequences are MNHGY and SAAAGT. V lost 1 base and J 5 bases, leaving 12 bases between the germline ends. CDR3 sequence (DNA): TGTGCCAGCAGTTACTACTACAGGGAAAACAATGAGCAGTTCTTC. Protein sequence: CASSYYYRENNEQFF.

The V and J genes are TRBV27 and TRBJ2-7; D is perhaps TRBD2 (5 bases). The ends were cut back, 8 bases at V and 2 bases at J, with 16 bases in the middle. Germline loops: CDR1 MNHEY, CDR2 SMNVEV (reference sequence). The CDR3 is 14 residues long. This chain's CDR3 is CASSSRGHPYEQYF. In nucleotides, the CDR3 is TGTGCCAGCTCATCCAGAGGGCACCCCTACGAGCAGTACTTC.

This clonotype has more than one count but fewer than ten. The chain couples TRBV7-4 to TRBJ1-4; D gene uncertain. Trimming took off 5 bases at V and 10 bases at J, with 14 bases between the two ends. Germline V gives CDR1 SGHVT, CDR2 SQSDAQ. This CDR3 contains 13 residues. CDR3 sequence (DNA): TGTGCCAGCAGCCAGGACCTAAAAGGAAAACTGTTTTTT. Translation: CASSQDLKGKLFF. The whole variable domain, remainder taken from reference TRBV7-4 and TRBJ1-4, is GAGVSQSPRYKVAKRGRDVALRCDSISGHVTLYWYRQTLGQGSEVLTYSQSDAQRDKSGRPSGRFSAERPERSVSTLKIQRTEQGDSAVYLCASSQDLKGKLFFGSGTQLSVL.

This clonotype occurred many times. The CDR3 here is CASSLDAAVNYGYTF. CDR3 bases: TGTGCCAGCAGCTTGGACGCGGCTGTTAACTATGGCTACACCTTC. The J gene is TRBJ1-2, the V gene TRBV7-9; no clear D. Germline V gives CDR1 SEHNR, CDR2 FQNEAQ (reference sequence). V was cut by 3 bases and J by 1 base, with 12 bases left in between. The CDR3 length is 15 residues. Complete variable domain (other parts from reference TRBV7-9 and TRBJ1-2): DTGVSQNPRHKITKRGQNVTFRCDPISEHNRLYWYRQTLGQGPEFLTYFQNEAQLEKSRLLSDRFSAERPKGSFSTLEIQRTEQGDSAMYLCASSLDAAVNYGYTFGSGTRLTVV.

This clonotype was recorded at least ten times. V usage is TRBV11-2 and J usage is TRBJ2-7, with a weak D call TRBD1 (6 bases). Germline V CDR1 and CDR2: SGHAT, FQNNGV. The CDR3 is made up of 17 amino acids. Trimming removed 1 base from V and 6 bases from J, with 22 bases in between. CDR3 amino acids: CASSLAAQGWYGLEQYF. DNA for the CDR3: TGTGCCAGCAGCTTAGCGGCACAGGGTTGGTACGGCCTCGAGCAGTACTTC.

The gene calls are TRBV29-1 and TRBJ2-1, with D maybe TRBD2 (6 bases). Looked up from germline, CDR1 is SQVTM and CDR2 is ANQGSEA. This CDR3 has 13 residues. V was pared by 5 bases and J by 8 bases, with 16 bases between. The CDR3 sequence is CSVPGTGLYEQFF. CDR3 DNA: TGCAGCGTTCCCGGGACTGGCTTGTATGAGCAGTTCTTC.

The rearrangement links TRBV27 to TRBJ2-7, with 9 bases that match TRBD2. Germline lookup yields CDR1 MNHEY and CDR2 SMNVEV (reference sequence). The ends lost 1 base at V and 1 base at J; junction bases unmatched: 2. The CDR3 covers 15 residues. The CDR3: CASSLYSGGSYEQYF. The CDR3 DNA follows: TGTGCCAGCAGTTTATACAGCGGGGGGTCCTACGAGCAGTACTTC.

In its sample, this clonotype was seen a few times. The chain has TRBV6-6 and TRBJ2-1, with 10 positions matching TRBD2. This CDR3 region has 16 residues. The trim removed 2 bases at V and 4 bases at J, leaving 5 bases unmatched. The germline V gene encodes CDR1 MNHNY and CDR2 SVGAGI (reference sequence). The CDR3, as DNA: TGTGCCAGCAGTTACCCGGAGGGACTAGCGTACAATGAGCAGTTCTTC. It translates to CASSYPEGLAYNEQFF.

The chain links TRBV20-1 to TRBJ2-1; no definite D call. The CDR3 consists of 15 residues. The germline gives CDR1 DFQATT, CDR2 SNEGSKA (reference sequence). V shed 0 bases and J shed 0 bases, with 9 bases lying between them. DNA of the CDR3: TGCAGTGCTAGAGATTGGCGGAGCTCCTACAATGAGCAGTTCTTC. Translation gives CSARDWRSSYNEQFF.

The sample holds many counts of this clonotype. The CDR3 region has the DNA TGTGCCAGCGGGAGAACCACTAGCGGGGGTTGGGAGACCCAGTACTTC. This codes for CASGRTTSGGWETQYF. The chain is built from TRBV7-2 and TRBJ2-5; 11 bases map to TRBD2. Trimming cost V 8 bases and J 5 bases; bases outside gene matches: 13. Germline CDR1 SGHTA, CDR2 FQGNSA. The CDR3 covers 16 residues.

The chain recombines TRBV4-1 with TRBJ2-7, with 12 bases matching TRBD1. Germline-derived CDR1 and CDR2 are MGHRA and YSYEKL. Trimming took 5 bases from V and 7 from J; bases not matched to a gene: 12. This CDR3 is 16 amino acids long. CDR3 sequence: CASSSGGQGASGEQYF. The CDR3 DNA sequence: TGCGCCAGCAGCTCCGGGGGACAGGGGGCTTCGGGGGAGCAGTACTTC.

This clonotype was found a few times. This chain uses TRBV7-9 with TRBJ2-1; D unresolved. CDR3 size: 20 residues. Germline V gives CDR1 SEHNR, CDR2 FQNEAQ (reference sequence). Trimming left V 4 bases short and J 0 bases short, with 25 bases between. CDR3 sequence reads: CASSSTVANLRFSSYNEQFF. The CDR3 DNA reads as TGTGCCAGCAGCTCCACGGTGGCGAACCTACGGTTTAGCTCCTACAATGAGCAGTTCTTC.

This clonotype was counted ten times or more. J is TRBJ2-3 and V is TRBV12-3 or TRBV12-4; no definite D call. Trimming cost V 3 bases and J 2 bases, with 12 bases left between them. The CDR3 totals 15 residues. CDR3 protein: CASSFSSLVTDTQYF. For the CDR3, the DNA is TGTGCCAGCAGTTTTAGTTCCCTAGTCACAGATACGCAGTATTTT.

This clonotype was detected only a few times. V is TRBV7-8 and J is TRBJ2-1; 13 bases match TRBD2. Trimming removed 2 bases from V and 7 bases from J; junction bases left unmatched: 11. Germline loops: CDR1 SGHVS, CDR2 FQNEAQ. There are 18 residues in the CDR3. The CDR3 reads CASSLRRTSGGAGNEQFF. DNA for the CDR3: TGTGCCAGCAGCTTAAGGCGCACTAGCGGGGGGGCCGGGAATGAGCAGTTCTTC.

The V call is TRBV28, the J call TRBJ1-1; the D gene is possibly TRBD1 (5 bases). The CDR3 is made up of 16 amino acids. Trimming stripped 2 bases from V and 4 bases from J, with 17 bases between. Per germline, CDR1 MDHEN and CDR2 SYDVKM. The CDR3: CASSLGLGDLGTEAFF. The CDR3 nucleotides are TGTGCCAGCAGTTTAGGTCTAGGGGATCTAGGCACTGAAGCTTTCTTT.

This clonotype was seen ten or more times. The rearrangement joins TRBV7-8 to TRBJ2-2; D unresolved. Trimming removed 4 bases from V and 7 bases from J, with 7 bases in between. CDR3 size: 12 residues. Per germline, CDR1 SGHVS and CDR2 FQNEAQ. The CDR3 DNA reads TGTGCCAGCAGCTCCGCCGGCGGGGAGCTGTTTTTT. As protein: CASSSAGGELFF.

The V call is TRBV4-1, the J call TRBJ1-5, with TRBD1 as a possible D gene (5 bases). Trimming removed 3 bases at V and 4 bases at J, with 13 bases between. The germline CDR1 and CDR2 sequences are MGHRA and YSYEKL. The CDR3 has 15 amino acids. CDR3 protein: CASSQISGTNQPQHF. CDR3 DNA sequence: TGCGCCAGCAGCCAGATTTCCGGGACGAATCAGCCCCAGCATTTT.

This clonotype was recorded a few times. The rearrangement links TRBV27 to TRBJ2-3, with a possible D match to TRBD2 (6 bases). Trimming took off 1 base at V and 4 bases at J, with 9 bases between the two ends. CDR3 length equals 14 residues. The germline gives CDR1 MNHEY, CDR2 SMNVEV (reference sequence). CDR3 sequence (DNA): TGTGCCAGCAGTTTATTAGGGACTGCAGATACGCAGTATTTT. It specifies CASSLLGTADTQYF.

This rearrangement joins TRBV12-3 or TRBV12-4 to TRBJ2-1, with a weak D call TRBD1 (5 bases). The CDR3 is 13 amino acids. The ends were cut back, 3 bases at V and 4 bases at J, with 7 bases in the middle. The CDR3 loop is CASSLQGYNEQFF. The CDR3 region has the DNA TGTGCCAGCAGTTTGCAGGGATACAATGAGCAGTTCTTC.

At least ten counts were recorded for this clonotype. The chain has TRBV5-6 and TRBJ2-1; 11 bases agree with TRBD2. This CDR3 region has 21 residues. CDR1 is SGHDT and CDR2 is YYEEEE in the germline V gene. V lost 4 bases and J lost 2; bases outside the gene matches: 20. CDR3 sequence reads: CASSHIRILAGGPKAYNEQFF. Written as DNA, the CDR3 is TGTGCCAGCAGCCATATTCGGATCCTAGCGGGGGGTCCCAAAGCCTACAATGAGCAGTTCTTC.

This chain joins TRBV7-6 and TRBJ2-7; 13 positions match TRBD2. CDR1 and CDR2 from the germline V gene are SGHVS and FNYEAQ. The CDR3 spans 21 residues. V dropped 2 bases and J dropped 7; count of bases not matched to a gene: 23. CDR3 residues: CASSLYVFETSGGLLTGEQYF. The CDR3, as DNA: TGTGCCAGCAGCTTATACGTTTTCGAGACTAGCGGGGGGCTACTCACCGGGGAGCAGTACTTC. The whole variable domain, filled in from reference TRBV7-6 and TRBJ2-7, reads GAGVSQSPRYKVTKRGQDVALRCDPISGHVSLYWYRQALGQGPEFLTYFNYEAQQDKSGLPNDRFSAERPEGSISTLTIQRTEQRDSAMYRCASSLYVFETSGGLLTGEQYFGPGTRLTVT.

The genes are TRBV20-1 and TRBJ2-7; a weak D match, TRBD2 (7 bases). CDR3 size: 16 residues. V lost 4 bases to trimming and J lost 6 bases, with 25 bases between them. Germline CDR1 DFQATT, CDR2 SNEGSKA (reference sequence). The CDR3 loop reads CSANLPARGLGTEQYF. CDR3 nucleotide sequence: TGCAGTGCTAACTTGCCGGCGCGGGGGCTCGGAACCGAGCAGTACTTC.

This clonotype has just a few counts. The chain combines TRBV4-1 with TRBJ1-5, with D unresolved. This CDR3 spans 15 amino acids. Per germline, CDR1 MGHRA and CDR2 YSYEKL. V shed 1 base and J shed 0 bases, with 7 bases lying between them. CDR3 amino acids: CASSQGTSSNQPQHF. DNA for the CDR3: TGCGCCAGCAGCCAAGGGACGAGTAGCAATCAGCCCCAGCATTTT.

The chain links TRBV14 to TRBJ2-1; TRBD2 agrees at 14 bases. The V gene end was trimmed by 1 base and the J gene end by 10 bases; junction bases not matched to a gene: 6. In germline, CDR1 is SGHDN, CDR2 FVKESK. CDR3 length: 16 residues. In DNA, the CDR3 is TGTGCCAGCAGCCAAGGACTAGCGGGGGGGGATTGGGAGCAGTTCTTC. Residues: CASSQGLAGGDWEQFF.

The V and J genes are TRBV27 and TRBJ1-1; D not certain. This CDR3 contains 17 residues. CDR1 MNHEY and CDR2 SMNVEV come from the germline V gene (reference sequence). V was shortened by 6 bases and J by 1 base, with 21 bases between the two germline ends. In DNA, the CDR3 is TGTGCCAGCAGCCCCTCCCTTGCGTCTGCGAGGAACACTGAAGCTTTCTTT. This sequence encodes CASSPSLASARNTEAFF.

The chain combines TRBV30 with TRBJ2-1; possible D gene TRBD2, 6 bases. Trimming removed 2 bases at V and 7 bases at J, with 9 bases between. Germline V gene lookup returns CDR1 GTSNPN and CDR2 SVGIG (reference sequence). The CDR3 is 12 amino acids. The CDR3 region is CAWSRSGNEQFF. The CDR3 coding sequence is TGTGCCTGGAGTCGGAGCGGGAATGAGCAGTTCTTC.

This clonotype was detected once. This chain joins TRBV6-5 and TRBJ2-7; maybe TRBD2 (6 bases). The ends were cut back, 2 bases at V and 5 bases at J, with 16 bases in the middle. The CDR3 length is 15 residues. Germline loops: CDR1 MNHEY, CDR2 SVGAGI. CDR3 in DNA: TGTGCCAGCAGTTACGCGCCGGCGGGGAAGGACGAGCAGTACTTC. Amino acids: CASSYAPAGKDEQYF.

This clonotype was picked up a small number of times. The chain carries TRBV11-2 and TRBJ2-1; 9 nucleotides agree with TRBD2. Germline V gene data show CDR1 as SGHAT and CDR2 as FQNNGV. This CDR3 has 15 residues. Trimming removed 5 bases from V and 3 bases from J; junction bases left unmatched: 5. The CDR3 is CASSPGTSFYNEQFF. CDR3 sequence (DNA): TGTGCCAGCAGCCCGGGGACTAGCTTCTACAATGAGCAGTTCTTC. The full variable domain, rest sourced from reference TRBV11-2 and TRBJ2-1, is EAGVAQSPRYKIIEKRQSVAFWCNPISGHATLYWYQQILGQGPKLLIQFQNNGVVDDSQLPKDRFSAERLKGVDSTLKIQPAKLEDSAVYLCASSPGTSFYNEQFFGPGTRLTVL.

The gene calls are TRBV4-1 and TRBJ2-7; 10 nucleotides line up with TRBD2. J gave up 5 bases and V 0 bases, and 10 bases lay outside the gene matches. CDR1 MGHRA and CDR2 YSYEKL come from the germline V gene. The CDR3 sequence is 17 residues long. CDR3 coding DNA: TGCGCCAGCAGCCAAGAGGGGACTAGCGCAGTGCCTAACGAGCAGTACTTC. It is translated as CASSQEGTSAVPNEQYF.